Below are 10 T cell receptor beta chains sequenced from a single sample in a study of T cells after yellow fever vaccination. Each CDR3 protein gets one entry after TCRdb re-called the 5' RACE reads with MiXCR. Here the sample spans 150,000 or so distinct CDR3 sequences, roughly 8.8% being singletons. Specimen: CD8+ T cells sorted from PBMCs, collected 45 days after the yellow fever booster vaccination. The receptors here all came from a young man who received the YFV17D yellow fever vaccine.

The chain recombines TRBV11-2 with TRBJ1-1; possibly TRBD1 for D (5 bases). V was trimmed by 5 bases and J by 6 bases, leaving 13 bases between them. The CDR3 runs to 13 residues. Germline V gene lookup returns CDR1 SGHAT and CDR2 FQNNGV. The CDR3 here is CASSQTLGAEAFF. The CDR3, as DNA: TGTGCCAGCAGCCAAACGTTGGGGGCTGAAGCTTTCTTT.

The rearrangement links TRBV27 to TRBJ2-7, with 8 nucleotides matching TRBD2. The CDR3 consists of 13 residues. The ends lost 3 bases at V and 7 bases at J; junction bases unmatched: 5. The germline V gene encodes CDR1 MNHEY and CDR2 SMNVEV (reference sequence). The CDR3 protein is CASSFRLANEQYF. The CDR3 DNA follows: TGTGCCAGCAGTTTCCGACTAGCGAATGAGCAGTACTTC.

This chain uses TRBV7-2 with TRBJ1-3, with 9 bases identical to TRBD1. Unmatched junction bases numbered 9, after V lost 5 bases and J lost 4 bases. CDR3 size: 16 residues. The V gene's germline CDR1 is SGHTA and CDR2 FQGNSA. The CDR3 loop reads CASSPPGQGEGNTIYF. The CDR3 coding sequence is TGTGCCAGCAGCCCACCGGGACAGGGAGAAGGAAACACCATATATTTT.

This clonotype was recorded a few times. V and J are TRBV28 and TRBJ2-1; 9 nucleotides align to TRBD1. From germline, CDR1 is MDHEN and CDR2 SYDVKM. Losses at the gene ends were 4 bases for V and 10 bases for J; bases not matched to a gene: 5. The CDR3 covers 13 residues. CDR3 nucleotides: TGTGCCAGCAGTTCCGGGACAGGGAACGAGCAGTTCTTC. Translating gives CASSSGTGNEQFF.

This clonotype was seen a handful of times. The gene calls are TRBV30 and TRBJ2-1; tentatively, D is TRBD2 (5 bases). This CDR3 has 13 amino acids. The germline V gene has CDR1 GTSNPN and CDR2 SVGIG (reference sequence). V gave up 2 bases and J gave up 8 bases, with 13 bases separating them. The CDR3: CAWSNSIGDEQFF. The CDR3 bases are TGTGCCTGGAGTAATAGCATCGGGGATGAGCAGTTCTTC. The full variable domain, rest sourced from reference TRBV30 and TRBJ2-1, is SQTIHQWPATLVQPVGSPLSLECTVEGTSNPNLYWYRQAAGRGLQLLFYSVGIGQISSEVPQNLSASRPQDRQFILSSKKLLLSDSGFYLCAWSNSIGDEQFFGPGTRLTVL.

The chain uses TRBV19 and TRBJ2-2; D uncertain. V was clipped by 6 bases and J by 2 bases, with 7 bases between them. This CDR3 is built from 13 residues. Germline CDR1 reads LNHDA; CDR2 reads SQIVND (reference sequence). CDR3 region: CASRQPNTGELFF. For the CDR3, the DNA is TGTGCCAGTAGGCAGCCTAACACCGGGGAGCTGTTTTTT.

This clonotype has more than one count but fewer than ten. The chain joins TRBV27 to TRBJ1-5, with 10 bases that match TRBD1. CDR1 is MNHEY and CDR2 is SMNVEV in the germline V gene (reference sequence). V dropped 6 bases and J dropped 4; count of bases not matched to a gene: 6. The CDR3 loop spans 15 amino acids. The CDR3 sequence is CASRGTGAVNQPQHF. CDR3 in DNA: TGTGCCAGCAGAGGGACAGGGGCCGTTAATCAGCCCCAGCATTTT.

This sequence joins TRBV2 and TRBJ2-3, with D possibly TRBD2 on 6 matching bases. Deletions cut 2 bases from V and 1 base from J, with 13 bases between. The CDR3 has 16 amino acids. CDR1 and CDR2 (germline): SNHLY, FYNNEI. CDR3 sequence: CASSELRTGGTDTQYF. The CDR3 DNA sequence: TGTGCCAGCAGTGAACTTCGGACGGGGGGCACAGATACGCAGTATTTT. The variable domain in full, with the rest retrieved from reference TRBV2 and TRBJ2-3, is EPEVTQTPSHQVTQMGQEVILRCVPISNHLYFYWYRQILGQKVEFLVSFYNNEISEKSEIFDDQFSVERPDGSNFTLKIRSTKLEDSAMYFCASSELRTGGTDTQYFGPGTRLTVL.

This rearrangement joins TRBV27 to TRBJ1-2; perhaps TRBD1 as D (5 bases). CDR3 size: 14 residues. Deletions cut 3 bases from V and 5 bases from J, with 13 bases between. In germline, CDR1 is MNHEY, CDR2 SMNVEV (reference sequence). CDR3 loop: CASSFSGNPYGYTF. CDR3 bases: TGTGCCAGCAGTTTCTCAGGGAACCCTTATGGCTACACCTTC.

There are a few counts of this clonotype. The chain links TRBV11-3 to TRBJ2-1, with D tentatively TRBD1 or TRBD2 (5 bases each). The CDR3 is 13 amino acids. Between the trimmed V and J ends, which lost 0 bases and 8 bases, there was a span of 8 bases. Germline CDR1 is SGHNT and CDR2 is YENEEA. The CDR3 DNA sequence: TGTGCCAGCAGCTTAGAGAGGGGAGATGAGCAGTTCTTC. The encoded protein is CASSLERGDEQFF. Variable domain in full (rest from reference TRBV11-3 and TRBJ2-1): EAGVVQSPRYKIIEKKQPVAFWCNPISGHNTLYWYLQNLGQGPELLIRYENEEAVDDSQLPKDRFSAERLKGVDSTLKIQPAELGDSAVYLCASSLERGDEQFFGPGTRLTVL.